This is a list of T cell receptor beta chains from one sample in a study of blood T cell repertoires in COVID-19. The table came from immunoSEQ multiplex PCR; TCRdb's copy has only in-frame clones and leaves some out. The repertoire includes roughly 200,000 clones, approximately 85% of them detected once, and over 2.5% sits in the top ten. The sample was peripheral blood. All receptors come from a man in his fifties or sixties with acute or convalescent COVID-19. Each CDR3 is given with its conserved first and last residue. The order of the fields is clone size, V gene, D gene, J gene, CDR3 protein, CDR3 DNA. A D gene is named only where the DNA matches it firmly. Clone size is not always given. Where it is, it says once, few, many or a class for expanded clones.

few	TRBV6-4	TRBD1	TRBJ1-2	CASSQDRGGYGYTF	TGTGCCAGCAGCCAGGACAGGGGCGGCTATGGCTACACCTTC
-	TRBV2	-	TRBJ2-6	CASSDWASGANVLTF	TGTGCCAGCAGTGATTGGGCCTCTGGGGCCAACGTCCTGACTTTC
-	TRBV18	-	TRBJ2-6	CASSPMGVSTGANVLTF	TGTGCCAGCTCACCAATGGGAGTGTCGACTGGGGCCAACGTCCTGACTTTC
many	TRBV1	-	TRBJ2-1	CTSSQDQGAVHNEQFF	TGCACCAGCAGCCAAGATCAGGGGGCGGTCCACAATGAGCAGTTCTTC
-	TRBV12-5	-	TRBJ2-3	CASGLRNARSTDTQYF	TGTGCTAGTGGTTTGAGGAATGCGCGGAGCACAGATACGCAGTATTTT
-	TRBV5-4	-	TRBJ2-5	CASSSSSRETQYF	TGTGCCAGCAGCTCGTCTAGCCGAGAGACCCAGTACTTC
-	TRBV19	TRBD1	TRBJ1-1	CASSTQGQSAFF	TGTGCCAGTAGTACCCAGGGACAGTCGGCTTTCTTT
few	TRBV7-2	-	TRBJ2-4	CASSSSPGTLNIQYF	TGTGCCAGCAGCTCCTCCCCCGGGACTTTAAACATTCAGTACTTC
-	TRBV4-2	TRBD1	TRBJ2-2	CASSHSTGVITGELFF	TGTGCCAGCAGCCACTCGACAGGGGTCATCACCGGGGAGCTGTTTTTT
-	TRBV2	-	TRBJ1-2	CASSQLLDSSYGYTF	TGTGCCAGCAGCCAGCTATTGGACAGCTCCTATGGCTACACCTTC
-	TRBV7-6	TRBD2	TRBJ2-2	CASSSRLAENTGELFF	TGTGCCAGCAGTTCCCGACTAGCGGAGAACACCGGGGAGCTGTTTTTT
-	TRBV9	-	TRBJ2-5	CASSAPDSSRETQYF	TGTGCCAGCAGCGCCCCCGACAGCAGCAGGGAGACCCAGTACTTC
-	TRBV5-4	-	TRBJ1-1	CASSLGGLNTEAFF	TGTGCCAGCAGCTTGGGAGGGCTCAACACTGAAGCTTTCTTT
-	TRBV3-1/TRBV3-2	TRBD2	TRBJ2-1	CASSRKLILAGAVNEQFF	TGTGCCAGCAGCCGCAAACTGATACTAGCGGGAGCGGTCAATGAGCAGTTCTTC
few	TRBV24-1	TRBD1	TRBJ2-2	CATSDLLQGLRGGELFF	TGTGCCACCAGTGATTTACTACAGGGGCTCAGGGGCGGGGAGCTGTTTTTT
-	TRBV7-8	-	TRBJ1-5	CASSLEPPEGQPQHF	TGTGCCAGCAGCTTAGAACCTCCAGAGGGACAGCCCCAGCATTTT
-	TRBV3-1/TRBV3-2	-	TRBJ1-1	CASTGGSAEAFF	TGTGCCAGCACCGGAGGCTCGGCTGAAGCTTTCTTT